The present TCR beta chain was sequenced within a study of beta chain features in type 1 diabetes. This clone was detected a few times. Every isolated RNA sample was fully reverse transcribed, so sequencing captured expressed TCRB transcripts. TCRdb's table, derived via immunoSEQ multiplex PCR, lists solely in-frame clones and lacks some. In the table there are more than 350,000 clones, more than 9.5% of which are singletons. Germline V gene lookup returns CDR1 SGHRS and CDR2 YFSETQ. Between the trimmed V and J ends, which lost 0 bases and 10 bases, there was a span of 14 bases. The CDR3 consists of 14 residues.

The sequencing input was naive CD4+ T cells from blood. This rearrangement joins TRBV5-1 to TRBJ2-1; a possible D gene is TRBD2 (5 bases). The sequence came from a woman aged 18-29 years in good health. In DNA, the CDR3 is TGCGCCAGCAGCTTGGGAGGGTCCGACGGAGAGCAGTTCTTC. It yields the protein CASSLGGSDGEQFF.